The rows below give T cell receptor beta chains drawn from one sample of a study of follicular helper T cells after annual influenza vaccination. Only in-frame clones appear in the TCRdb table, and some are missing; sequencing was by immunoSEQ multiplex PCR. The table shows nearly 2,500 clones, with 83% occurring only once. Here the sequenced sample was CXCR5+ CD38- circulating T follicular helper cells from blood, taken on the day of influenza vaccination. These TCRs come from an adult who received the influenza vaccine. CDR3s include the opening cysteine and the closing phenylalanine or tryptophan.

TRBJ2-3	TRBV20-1	CSARITDTQYF
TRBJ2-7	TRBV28	CASSGQGKSSYEQYF
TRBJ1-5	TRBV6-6	CASSYTGQASNQPQHF
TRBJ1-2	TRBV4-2	CASSLGAQTSYGYTF
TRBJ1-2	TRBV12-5	CASGQGKTYGYTF
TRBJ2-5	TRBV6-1	CASRGGQGSFTQYF
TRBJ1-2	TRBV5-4	CASSLGTFQAEGYTF
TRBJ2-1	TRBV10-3	CATMAGSSYNEQFF
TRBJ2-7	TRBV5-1	CASSLGTTPDYEQYF
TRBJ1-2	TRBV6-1	CATRSPNYGYTF
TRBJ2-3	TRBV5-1	CASSWGGSGYTDTQYF
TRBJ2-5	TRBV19	CASSTSGSSETQYF
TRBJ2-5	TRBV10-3	CAISDGRGETQYF
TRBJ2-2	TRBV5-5	CASTLGAAGARTGELFF
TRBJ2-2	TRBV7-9	CASSSTGDTGELFF
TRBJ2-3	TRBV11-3	CASSDRLSTDTQYF
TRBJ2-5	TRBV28	CASRLPLGNQETQYF
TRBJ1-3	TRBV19	CASSIGQSSGNTIYF
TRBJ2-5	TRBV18	CASSPPNRGETQYF
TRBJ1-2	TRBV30	CAWWVNRGTGGYTF
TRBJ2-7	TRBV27	CASRPGTSGAAQQYF
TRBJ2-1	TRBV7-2	CASSLGETSGRKAFF
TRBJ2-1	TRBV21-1	CASSKGGGSYNEQFF
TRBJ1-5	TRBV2	CASSGGGSKSNQPQHF
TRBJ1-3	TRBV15	CATSRDVERGLRNTIYF
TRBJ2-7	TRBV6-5	CASSDPTTYEQYF
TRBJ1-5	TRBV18	CASSPGGGGNQPQHF
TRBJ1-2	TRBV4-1	CASSQGDSQADYGYTF
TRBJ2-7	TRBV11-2	CASSLVGLAKEQQYF
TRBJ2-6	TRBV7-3	CASSRYSGTGLGGANVLTF
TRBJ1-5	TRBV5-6	CASSSRDRARNQPQHF
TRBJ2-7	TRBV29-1	CSVSRGGQGASYEQYF
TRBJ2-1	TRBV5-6	CASSTPKRTFNEQFF
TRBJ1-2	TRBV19	CASSNRGLNYGYTF
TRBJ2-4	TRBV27	CASKSQRQGNIQYF